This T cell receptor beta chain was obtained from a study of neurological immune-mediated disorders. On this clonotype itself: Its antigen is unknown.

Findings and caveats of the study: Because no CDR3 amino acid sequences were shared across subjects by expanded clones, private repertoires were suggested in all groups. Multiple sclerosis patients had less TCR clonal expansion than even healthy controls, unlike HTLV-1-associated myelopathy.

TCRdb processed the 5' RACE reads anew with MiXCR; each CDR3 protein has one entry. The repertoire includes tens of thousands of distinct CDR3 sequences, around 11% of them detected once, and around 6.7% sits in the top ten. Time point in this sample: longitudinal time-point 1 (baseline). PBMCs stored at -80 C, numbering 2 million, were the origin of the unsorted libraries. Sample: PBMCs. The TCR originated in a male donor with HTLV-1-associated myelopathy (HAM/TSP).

CDR3 residues: CASSIGKDRYEQFF. The CDR3 bases are TGTGCCAGTAGTATAGGGAAGGACAGGTATGAGCAGTTCTTC. V is TRBV19 and J is TRBJ2-1, with TRBD1 identical over 7 bases. CDR3 size: 14 residues. Looked up from germline, CDR1 is LNHDA and CDR2 is SQIVND (reference sequence). V lost 1 base and J lost 8; bases outside the gene matches: 5.